The source of this T cell receptor beta chain is a study of cytomegalovirus exposure and HLA in healthy donors. Findings and caveats of the study: Later analysis placed DRB1 highest and HLA-C lowest in TCR association rates, which differed by HLA locus. Reports credit the classifier with highly specific, highly sensitive diagnosis of cytomegalovirus status.

Healthy bone marrow donors made up the donor group. Worth noting for this clone: Its antigen is undetermined.

Primers for the PCR totalled 60 Vbeta and 13 Jbeta. Sequencing used immunoSEQ multiplex PCR; TCRdb keeps in-frame clones, though not all of them. The sample holds under 200,000 clones, about two thirds seen once. The CDR3 has 16 residues. The V end was cut by 1 base, the J end by 2 bases, with 12 bases between. CDR1 is SGHTA, CDR2 FQGNSA, per germline. The specimen sequenced was PBMCs. The receptor's source is a woman under 40 in good health and CMV-seronegative. The chain is built from TRBV7-2 and TRBJ1-5; unclear D gene. CDR3 bases: TGTGCCAGCAGCTTAGTTGGGCTTCCAGGCAATCAGCCCCAGCATTTT. This encodes CASSLVGLPGNQPQHF.